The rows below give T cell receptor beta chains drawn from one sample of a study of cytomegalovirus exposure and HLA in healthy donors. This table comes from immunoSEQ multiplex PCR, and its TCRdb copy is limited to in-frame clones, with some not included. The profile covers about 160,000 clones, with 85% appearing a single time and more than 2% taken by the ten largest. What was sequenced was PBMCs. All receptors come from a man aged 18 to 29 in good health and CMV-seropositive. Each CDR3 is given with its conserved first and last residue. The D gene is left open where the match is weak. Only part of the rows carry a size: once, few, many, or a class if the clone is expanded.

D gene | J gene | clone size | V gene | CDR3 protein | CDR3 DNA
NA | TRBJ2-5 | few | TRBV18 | CASSLRRSFEETQYF | TGTGCCAGCTCACTCAGGAGGTCTTTTGAAGAGACCCAGTACTTC
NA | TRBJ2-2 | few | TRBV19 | CASSMGGTGELFF | TGTGCCAGTAGTATGGGGGGAACCGGGGAGCTGTTTTTT
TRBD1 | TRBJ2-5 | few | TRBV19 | CASPLPLPGQQETQYF | TGTGCCAGCCCGCTCCCCCTTCCGGGACAGCAAGAGACCCAGTACTTC
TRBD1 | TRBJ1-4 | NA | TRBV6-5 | CASSFQGAAAGKLFF | TGTGCCAGCAGTTTTCAGGGGGCTGCCGCTGGAAAACTGTTTTTT
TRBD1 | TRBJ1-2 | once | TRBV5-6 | CASRRDSLSYGYTF | TGTGCCAGCAGGCGGGACAGCCTATCTTATGGCTACACCTTC
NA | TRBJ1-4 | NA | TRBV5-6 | CASSSGQGTNEKLFF | TGTGCCAGCAGCTCGGGGCAGGGGACTAATGAAAAACTGTTTTTT
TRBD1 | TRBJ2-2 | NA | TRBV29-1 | CSARQGTGELFF | TGCAGCGCGCGACAGGGGACCGGGGAGCTGTTTTTT
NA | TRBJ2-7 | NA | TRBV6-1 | CASSAWDTSYEQYF | TGTGCCAGCAGTGCGTGGGACACCTCCTACGAGCAGTACTTC
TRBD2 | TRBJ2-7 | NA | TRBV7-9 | CASSHLGLAGAYEQYF | TGTGCCAGCAGCCACCTGGGACTAGCGGGGGCCTACGAGCAGTACTTC
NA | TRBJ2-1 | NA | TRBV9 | CASSVGGLGDRSEQFF | TGTGCCAGCAGCGTTGGGGGGTTAGGTGATAGGAGTGAGCAGTTCTTC
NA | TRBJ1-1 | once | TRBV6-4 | CASRDGGEVTEAFF | TGTGCCAGTCGTGATGGAGGGGAGGTCACTGAAGCTTTCTTT
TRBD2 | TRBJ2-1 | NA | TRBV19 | CASSWTSGANNEQFF | TGTGCCAGTAGTTGGACTAGCGGGGCCAACAATGAGCAGTTCTTC
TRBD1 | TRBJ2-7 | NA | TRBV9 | CASSRDRGGEQYF | TGTGCCAGCAGCAGAGACAGGGGTGGCGAGCAGTACTTC
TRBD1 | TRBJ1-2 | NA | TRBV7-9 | CASSLTGTGYGYTF | TGTGCCAGCAGCTTAACCGGGACAGGATATGGCTACACCTTC
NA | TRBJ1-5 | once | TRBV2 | CASSETAFGRNQPQHF | TGTGCCAGCAGTGAAACGGCGTTCGGCAGGAATCAGCCCCAGCATTTT
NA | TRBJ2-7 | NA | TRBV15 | CATSRDTGIEQYF | TGTGCCACCAGCAGAGATACGGGGATCGAGCAGTACTTC
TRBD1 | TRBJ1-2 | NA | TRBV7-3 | CASSPQGGNYGYTF | TGTGCCAGCAGCCCGCAGGGGGGAAACTATGGCTACACCTTC
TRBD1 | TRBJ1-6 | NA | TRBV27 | CASRGSGGPYNSPLHF | TGTGCCAGCAGGGGATCAGGGGGCCCGTATAATTCACCCCTCCACTTT
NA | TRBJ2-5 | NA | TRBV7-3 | CASSHGGPQETQYF | TGTGCCAGCAGCCACGGGGGGCCTCAAGAGACCCAGTACTTC
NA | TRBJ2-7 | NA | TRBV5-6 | CASSLGTLTYEQYF | TGTGCCAGCAGCTTGGGAACTTTAACCTACGAGCAGTACTTC
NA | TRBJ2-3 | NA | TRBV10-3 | CAISDGWGTSTDTQYF | TGTGCCATCAGTGATGGATGGGGGACTAGCACAGATACGCAGTATTTT
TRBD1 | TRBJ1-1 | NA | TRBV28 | CASSAQGASTEAFF | TGTGCCAGCAGCGCACAGGGGGCCAGCACTGAAGCTTTCTTT
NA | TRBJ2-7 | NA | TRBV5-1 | CASSPPGDEQYF | TGCGCCAGCAGCCCACCGGGGGACGAGCAGTACTTC
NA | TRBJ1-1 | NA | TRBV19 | CASRDIGLGRAFF | TGTGCCAGTAGAGACATTGGATTAGGGAGGGCTTTCTTT